The source of this T cell receptor beta chain is a study of T cell repertoires in cytomegalovirus infection. Study-wide context: Researchers turned to recently identified HLA-C-restricted CMV epitopes as well as well-studied HLA-B-restricted ones. Whole-study results and caveats: Dominating the ex vivo response were HLA-C-restricted CMV-specific TCR beta clonotypes.

Unmatched junction bases numbered 8, after V lost 4 bases and J lost 7 bases. Germline-derived CDR1 and CDR2 are MDHEN and SYDVKM. This CDR3 is built from 16 residues. This clonotype was observed many times. Its target is not known. TCRdb re-called the reads with MiXCR, one entry per CDR3 protein. The sample lists 100,000 to 150,000 distinct CDR3 sequences; about 32% were seen once. The sequence derives from a human donor in good health (CMV status not recorded). Some clones in this sample may be carry-over from other donors' samples. The chain combines TRBV28 with TRBJ2-1, with 12 bases fitting TRBD2. The material was CD8+ T cells from cultured PBMCs, obtained from culture after CMV antigen stimulation. The CDR3 sequence is CASSSWTSGAGNEQFF. The CDR3 DNA is TGTGCCAGCAGTTCGTGGACTAGCGGGGCGGGTAATGAGCAGTTCTTC.